The following is a T cell receptor (beta chain) sequence with its context. The antigen is undetermined. The data belong to a study of breast tumors, draining lymph nodes, adjacent tissues. Study-wide results and limits: Findings are consistent with lymph node origin and intratumoral expansion of most tumor T cells. Tumor TCR diversity was below lymph nodes but above nontumor tissue. Tumor and nontumor repertoires were significantly more similar in luminal-like than in basal-like breast cancer. The lymph node origin of tumor T cells was framed as consistent with a hypothesis, not demonstrated.

MiXCR, run by TCRdb on the multiplex PCR reads, gives a single entry per CDR3 protein. The profile shows under 250,000 distinct CDR3 sequences, less than 40% of them singletons. Breast cancer patients provided tissue from their axillary draining lymph nodes. The sample comprised axillary lymph node tissue. This clonotype was obtained from a female donor with breast cancer. Some clones in this sample may be carry-over from other donors' samples.

The CDR3: CAISPGTSGSRDTQYF. The CDR3 nucleotides read TGTGCCATCAGCCCTGGGACTAGCGGGAGCAGGGATACGCAGTATTTT. The V call is TRBV10-3, the J call TRBJ2-3, with TRBD2 identical over 14 bases. The V segment lost 6 bases and the J segment 6 bases; nucleotides outside the gene matches: 8. Germline values: CDR1 ENHRY, CDR2 SYGVKD. The length of the CDR3 is 16 residues.